These 28 T cell receptor beta chains were all obtained from the same sample, sequenced in a study of cytomegalovirus exposure and HLA in healthy donors (dated by TCRdb to the late 2010s). Libraries were made using the immunoSEQ multiplex PCR assay. A mixture of 60 forward primers for TCR Vbeta segments and 13 reverse primers for TCR Jbeta segments was used in the multiplex PCR. Entries here come from immuneACCESS through TCRdb and include only in-frame sequences with V and J called. Some clones fail to appear in such tables; in the studies checked, an unresolved V gene covers under half of the shortfall, and the cause of the remainder is unknown. In all, the sample holds approximately 110,000 clones, and about 81% of those were seen once. The ten largest clones represent 0.95% to 1.4% of the sample. Sequenced sample: PBMCs. All receptors derive from a woman aged 30 to 39 in good health and CMV-seronegative.

The rearrangement joins TRBV18 to TRBJ2-7, with TRBD2 matching 12 bases. The CDR3 runs 16 residues. The germline V gene has CDR1 KGHSH and CDR2 LQKENI. V trimming: 4 bases; J trimming: 6 bases; junction bases outside the gene matches: 10. The CDR3: CASSRSSGRAGSEQYF. The CDR3 nucleotides read TGTGCCAGCTCACGCTCTAGCGGGAGGGCCGGATCCGAGCAGTACTTC.

This clone was found once. The genes are TRBV5-4 and TRBJ2-7; 11 nucleotides line up with TRBD2. CDR3 length: 15 amino acids. Trimming removed 4 bases from V and 3 bases from J; junction bases left unmatched: 6. The germline V gene has CDR1 SGHNT and CDR2 YYREEE (reference sequence). The CDR3 DNA follows: TGTGCCAGCAGCGCCGGACTAGCGGGTGTCTACGAGCAGTACTTC. As protein: CASSAGLAGVYEQYF.

This sequence joins TRBV28 and TRBJ1-1, with D hard to call. CDR1 and CDR2 from the germline V gene are MDHEN and SYDVKM. The CDR3 covers 12 residues. V was pared by 5 bases and J by 4 bases, with 8 bases between. This chain's CDR3 is CASSLSRTEAFF. CDR3 nucleotides: TGTGCCAGCAGTCTCAGTCGCACTGAAGCTTTCTTT.

V is TRBV7-9 and J is TRBJ1-1, with D possibly TRBD1 on 5 matching bases. The CDR3 is 18 amino acids. V gave up 1 base and J gave up 1 base, with 19 bases separating them. Germline CDR1 is SEHNR and CDR2 is FQNEAQ (reference sequence). The CDR3: CASSLGGAALLGNTEAFF. The CDR3 DNA is TGTGCCAGCAGCTTAGGTGGGGCAGCTCTATTAGGGAACACTGAAGCTTTCTTT.

The V and J genes are TRBV30 and TRBJ1-6, with no clear D. CDR1 and CDR2 (germline): GTSNPN, SVGIG (reference sequence). V was shortened by 0 bases and J by 10 bases, with 13 bases between the two germline ends. The CDR3 has 14 amino acids. CDR3 sequence reads: CAWSVSARGSPLHF. The CDR3 region has the DNA TGTGCCTGGAGTGTATCTGCCCGAGGGTCACCCCTCCACTTT. Variable domain in full (rest from reference TRBV30 and TRBJ1-6): SQTIHQWPATLVQPVGSPLSLECTVEGTSNPNLYWYRQAAGRGLQLLFYSVGIGQISSEVPQNLSASRPQDRQFILSSKKLLLSDSGFYLCAWSVSARGSPLHFGNGTRLTVT.

This clone was seen only a few times. The V and J genes are TRBV12-5 and TRBJ1-2; 7 bases align to TRBD1. Trimming removed 5 bases from V and 6 bases from J; junction bases left unmatched: 12. Germline loops: CDR1 LGHNT, CDR2 FRNRAP. The CDR3 has 15 amino acids. The CDR3 DNA follows: TGTGCTAGTGGTCTTAACAGGGGAAGGTACCATGGCTACACCTTC. The encoded protein is CASGLNRGRYHGYTF.

The V and J genes are TRBV21-1 and TRBJ2-7; the table names TRBD2, a call not compared with the DNA. TRBV21-1 is given as a pseudogene. This CDR3 has 14 residues. CDR3 sequence reads: CASSTRLVSYEQYF. The CDR3 bases are TGTGCCAGCAGCACAAGACTAGTCAGCTACGAGCAGTACTTC.

V is TRBV5-4 and J is TRBJ2-2; D gene unclear. The CDR3 contains 13 residues. V was cut by 3 bases and J by 4 bases, with 7 bases left in between. CDR1 and CDR2 (germline): SGHNT, YYREEE (reference sequence). The CDR3 spells CASSSPGTGELFF. The CDR3 coding sequence is TGTGCCAGCAGCTCCCCAGGCACCGGGGAGCTGTTTTTT.

The chain is built from TRBV7-2 and TRBJ1-3; D is ambiguous. TRBJ2-2 matches the DNA end more closely, so the J call is doubtful. The CDR3 contains 15 residues. Germline assignment: CDR1 SGHTA and CDR2 FQGNSA. The CDR3 here is CASSLGVPNTGELFF. The CDR3, as DNA: TGTGCCAGCAGCTTAGGGGTTCCGAACACCGGGGAGCTGTTTTTT.

The V and J genes are TRBV20-1 and TRBJ2-1; D call uncertain. V shed 1 base and J shed 4 bases, with 2 bases lying between them. Germline loops: CDR1 DFQATT, CDR2 SNEGSKA (reference sequence). The CDR3 spans 11 residues. CDR3 DNA: TGCAGTGCTAGAGTATACAATGAGCAGTTCTTC. The encoded protein is CSARVYNEQFF.

This chain links TRBV2 with TRBJ2-3, with 8 positions matching TRBD2. The V gene end was trimmed by 5 bases and the J gene end by 4 bases; junction bases not matched to a gene: 8. The CDR3 spans 15 residues. The V gene's germline CDR1 is SNHLY and CDR2 FYNNEI. CDR3 in DNA: TGTGCCAGCAGTATGGGACTAGAGGGGCCAGATACGCAGTATTTT. This translates into CASSMGLEGPDTQYF. The full variable domain, its missing parts supplied by reference TRBV2 and TRBJ2-3, is EPEVTQTPSHQVTQMGQEVILRCVPISNHLYFYWYRQILGQKVEFLVSFYNNEISEKSEIFDDQFSVERPDGSNFTLKIRSTKLEDSAMYFCASSMGLEGPDTQYFGPGTRLTVL.

The V and J genes are TRBV5-1 and TRBJ2-3; 8 bases fit TRBD2. J gave up 6 bases and V 3 bases, and 6 bases lay outside the gene matches. Germline V gives CDR1 SGHRS, CDR2 YFSETQ. CDR3 length: 14 amino acids. This CDR3 reads CASSWERLADTQYF. Here the CDR3 DNA reads TGCGCCAGCAGCTGGGAACGACTAGCGGATACGCAGTATTTT.

The chain couples TRBV28 to TRBJ2-1, with a possible D match to TRBD2 (6 bases). V lost 3 bases to trimming and J lost 4 bases, with 13 bases between them. There are 15 residues in the CDR3. Germline-derived CDR1 and CDR2 are MDHEN and SYDVKM. The CDR3 DNA reads TGTGCCAGCAGTTTGAGACTAGAGGGGTACAATGAGCAGTTCTTC. Translating gives CASSLRLEGYNEQFF.

This sequence joins TRBV7-2 and TRBJ2-7; D uncertain. Germline V CDR1 and CDR2: SGHTA, FQGNSA. This CDR3 comprises 12 residues. The V end was cut by 5 bases, the J end by 7 bases, with 12 bases between. This CDR3 is CASSEPFWEQYF. In DNA form, the CDR3 reads TGTGCCAGCAGCGAGCCGTTCTGGGAGCAGTACTTC.

This clone was found a few times. J is TRBJ2-1 and V is TRBV30, with TRBD2 matching 9 bases. Per the germline V gene, CDR1 is GTSNPN and CDR2 is SVGIG (reference sequence). The CDR3 runs to 14 residues. Trimming at V came to 2 bases and at J to 5 bases, leaving 4 bases not matched to a gene. CDR3 sequence reads: CAWSSGLANNEQFF. CDR3 nucleotide sequence: TGTGCCTGGAGTTCCGGACTAGCGAACAATGAGCAGTTCTTC.

V usage is TRBV18 and J usage is TRBJ1-1, with 7 bases identical to TRBD1. Trimming took 0 bases from V and 5 from J; bases not matched to a gene: 9. Germline CDR1 KGHSH, CDR2 LQKENI. The CDR3 sequence is 16 residues long. The CDR3 nucleotides are TGTGCCAGCTCACCACCGTACAGCAGGGGGGTAACTGAAGCTTTCTTT. Translated: CASSPPYSRGVTEAFF.

The chain has TRBV5-1 and TRBJ2-1; perhaps TRBD2 as D (6 bases). V was pared by 0 bases and J by 1 base, with 17 bases between. Germline assignment: CDR1 SGHRS and CDR2 YFSETQ. This CDR3 spans 18 amino acids. The CDR3 DNA follows: TGCGCCAGCAGCTTGGCGGTAGGGGACTCCTTTTCCTACAATGAGCAGTTCTTC. This sequence encodes CASSLAVGDSFSYNEQFF.

This chain uses TRBV11-2 with TRBJ1-2; D is perhaps TRBD1 (5 bases). Germline V gene sequence: CDR1 SGHAT, CDR2 FQNNGV. The CDR3 contains 15 residues. With 1 base removed from V and 3 bases from J, the gap between germline ends came to 12 bases. The CDR3 spells CASSLGLAGHYGYTF. The CDR3 nucleotides are TGTGCCAGCAGCTTAGGTTTGGCAGGGCACTATGGCTACACCTTC.

The V gene is TRBV30, the J gene TRBJ1-1, with D possibly TRBD1 on 5 matching bases. The ends were cut back, 4 bases at V and 0 bases at J, with 9 bases in the middle. CDR3 length: 13 residues. Looked up from germline, CDR1 is GTSNPN and CDR2 is SVGIG (reference sequence). CDR3 sequence reads: CAWIGHMNTEAFF. In DNA form, the CDR3 reads TGTGCCTGGATAGGACACATGAACACTGAAGCTTTCTTT.

The CDR3 sequence is CASSPPLAGADTQYF. In DNA form, the CDR3 reads TGTGCCAGCTCACCGCCACTAGCGGGAGCAGATACGCAGTATTTT. The chain couples TRBV18 to TRBJ2-3, with 11 bases fitting TRBD2. This CDR3 comprises 15 residues. With 3 bases clipped from V and 4 bases from J, the junction kept 3 bases outside the gene matches. Germline CDR1 reads KGHSH; CDR2 reads LQKENI.

This chain uses TRBV2 with TRBJ2-3; 9 bases fit TRBD1. The CDR3 extends over 15 amino acids. Trimming removed 6 bases from V and 0 bases from J; junction bases left unmatched: 4. From germline, CDR1 is SNHLY and CDR2 FYNNEI. CDR3 protein: CASRKDRGSTDTQYF. DNA for the CDR3: TGTGCCAGCAGGAAGGACAGGGGTAGCACAGATACGCAGTATTTT.

The chain uses TRBV11-3 and TRBJ1-1, with D tentatively TRBD1 (5 bases). V lost 1 base and J 5 bases, leaving 8 bases between the germline ends. Germline lookup yields CDR1 SGHNT and CDR2 YENEEA. CDR3 length: 13 residues. The CDR3: CASSLGRGTEAFF. The DNA of the CDR3 is TGTGCCAGCAGCTTAGGGAGGGGTACTGAAGCTTTCTTT. Variable domain in full (rest from reference TRBV11-3 and TRBJ1-1): EAGVVQSPRYKIIEKKQPVAFWCNPISGHNTLYWYLQNLGQGPELLIRYENEEAVDDSQLPKDRFSAERLKGVDSTLKIQPAELGDSAVYLCASSLGRGTEAFFGQGTRLTVV.

The rearrangement links TRBV30 to TRBJ2-1, with a weak D call TRBD2 (7 bases). This CDR3 is built from 15 residues. Germline V gene lookup returns CDR1 GTSNPN and CDR2 SVGIG (reference sequence). CDR3 bases: TGTGCTGCAGGACAATGGGGGCGGGGGTTGAGTGAGCAGTTCTTC. Residues: CAAGQWGRGLSEQFF.

The chain recombines TRBV18 with TRBJ1-1; 8 nucleotides match TRBD1. In germline, CDR1 is KGHSH, CDR2 LQKENI. The junction had 14 bases not matched to a gene; V was cut back by 0 bases and J by 5 bases. This CDR3 spans 18 amino acids. DNA for the CDR3: TGTGCCAGCTCACCACCGGCAGGGGGCTTGAGGTCACGGACTGAAGCTTTCTTT. Its protein product is CASSPPAGGLRSRTEAFF.

V gene TRBV15 combines with J gene TRBJ2-7, with TRBD2 matching 9 bases. CDR3 size: 14 residues. Germline loops: CDR1 LNHNV, CDR2 YYDKDF (reference sequence). V shed 6 bases, J shed 1 base, and the junction held 4 bases outside the gene matches. CDR3: CATSPGLASYEQYF. In DNA form, the CDR3 reads TGTGCCACCAGTCCGGGACTAGCTTCCTACGAGCAGTACTTC.

CDR3 DNA sequence: TGTGCCAGCAGTTTAGGGACAGGGTTTTGGGGGCAGTATTTT. Amino acids: CASSLGTGFWGQYF. The chain joins TRBV27 to TRBJ2-3; TRBD1 matches at 9 bases. The V gene end was trimmed by 2 bases and the J gene end by 11 bases; junction bases not matched to a gene: 8. The germline V gene encodes CDR1 MNHEY and CDR2 SMNVEV (reference sequence). The CDR3 extends over 14 amino acids.

The chain uses TRBV7-2 and TRBJ2-7, with D possibly matching TRBD2 (6 bases). Germline CDR1 is SGHTA and CDR2 is FQGNSA. The CDR3 extends over 14 amino acids. V was shortened by 0 bases and J by 6 bases, with 12 bases between the two germline ends. The CDR3, as DNA: TGTGCCAGCAGCTTAGCCTCCGGGAGACCCGAGCAGTACTTC. As protein: CASSLASGRPEQYF.

J is TRBJ2-5 and V is TRBV5-4, with 9 nucleotides matching TRBD1. The length of the CDR3 is 16 residues. In germline, CDR1 is SGHNT, CDR2 YYREEE (reference sequence). The V gene end was trimmed by 4 bases and the J gene end by 5 bases; junction bases not matched to a gene: 12. The CDR3 sequence: CASSPNWGQGRETQYF. CDR3 coding DNA: TGTGCCAGCAGCCCTAATTGGGGACAGGGTAGGGAGACCCAGTACTTC.